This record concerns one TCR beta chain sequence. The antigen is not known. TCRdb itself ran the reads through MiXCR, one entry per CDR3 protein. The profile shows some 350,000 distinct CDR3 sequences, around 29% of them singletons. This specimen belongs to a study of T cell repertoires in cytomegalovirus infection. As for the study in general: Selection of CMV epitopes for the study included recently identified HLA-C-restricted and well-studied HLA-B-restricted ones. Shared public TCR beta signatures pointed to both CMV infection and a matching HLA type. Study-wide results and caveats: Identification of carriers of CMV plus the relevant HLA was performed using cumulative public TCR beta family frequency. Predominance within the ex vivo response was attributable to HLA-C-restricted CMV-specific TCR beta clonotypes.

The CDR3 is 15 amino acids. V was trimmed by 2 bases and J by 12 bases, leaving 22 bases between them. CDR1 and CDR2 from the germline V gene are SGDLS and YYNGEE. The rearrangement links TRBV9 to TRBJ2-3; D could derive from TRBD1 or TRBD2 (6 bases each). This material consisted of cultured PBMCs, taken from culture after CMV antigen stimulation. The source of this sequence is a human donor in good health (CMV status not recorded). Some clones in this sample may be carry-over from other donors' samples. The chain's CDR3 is CASSVNGGPLGAQYF. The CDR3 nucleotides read TGTGCCAGCAGCGTTAACGGGGGCCCCTTAGGTGCACAGTATTTT.